Listed here is a single TCR beta chain. The antigen is unknown. The source of the sample is a study of CXCR3-negative and CXCR3-positive naive CD8 T cells. Findings and caveats of the study: A higher hydrophobicity marked the TRB CDR3s of CXCR3-positive naive cells versus CXCR3-negative naive cells.

The TRB cDNA libraries were prepared by 5' RACE with UMI labels. TCRdb reprocessed the 5' RACE reads, with one entry per CDR3 protein and no DNA. This table holds about 94,000 distinct CDR3 sequences. The clonotype originates from a human donor in good health. Some clones in this sample may be carry-over from other donors' samples. The sequenced material came from naive CXCR3+ CD8+ T cells from blood. Subset of the sample: CD45RO-CCR7+CD27+CD95- naive CD8+ T cells expressing CXCR3 (TNR3+).

CDR3 sequence reads: CASSQRKTTGLTSRAYNEQFF. The chain links TRBV4-3 to TRBJ2-1; the D call from TCRdb, TRBD2, cannot be confirmed without DNA. CDR3 length equals 21 residues. Germline lookup yields CDR1 LGHNA and CDR2 YSLEER.